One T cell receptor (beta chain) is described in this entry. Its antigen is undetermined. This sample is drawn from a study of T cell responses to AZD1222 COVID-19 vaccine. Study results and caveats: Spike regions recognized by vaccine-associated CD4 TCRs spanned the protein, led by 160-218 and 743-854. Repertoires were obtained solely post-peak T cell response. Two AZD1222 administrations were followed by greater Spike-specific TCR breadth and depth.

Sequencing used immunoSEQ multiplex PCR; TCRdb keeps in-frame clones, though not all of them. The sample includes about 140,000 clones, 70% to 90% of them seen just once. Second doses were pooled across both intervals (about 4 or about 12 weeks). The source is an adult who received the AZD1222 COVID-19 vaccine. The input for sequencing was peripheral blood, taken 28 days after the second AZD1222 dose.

The CDR3 loop is CASSVETGAYGYTF. The CDR3 DNA reads TGTGCCAGCAGCGTAGAGACAGGGGCCTATGGCTACACCTTC. V usage is TRBV5-5 and J usage is TRBJ1-2, with 8 positions matching TRBD1. The CDR3 covers 14 residues. The trim removed 4 bases at V and 4 bases at J, leaving 6 bases unmatched. CDR1 is SGHKS, CDR2 YYEKEE, per germline (reference sequence). Drawing the rest from reference TRBV5-5 and TRBJ1-2, the complete variable domain is DAGVTQSPTHLIKTRGQQVTLRCSPISGHKSVSWYQQVLGQGPQFIFQYYEKEERGRGNFPDRFSARQFPNYSSELNVNALLLGDSALYLCASSVETGAYGYTFGSGTRLTVV.